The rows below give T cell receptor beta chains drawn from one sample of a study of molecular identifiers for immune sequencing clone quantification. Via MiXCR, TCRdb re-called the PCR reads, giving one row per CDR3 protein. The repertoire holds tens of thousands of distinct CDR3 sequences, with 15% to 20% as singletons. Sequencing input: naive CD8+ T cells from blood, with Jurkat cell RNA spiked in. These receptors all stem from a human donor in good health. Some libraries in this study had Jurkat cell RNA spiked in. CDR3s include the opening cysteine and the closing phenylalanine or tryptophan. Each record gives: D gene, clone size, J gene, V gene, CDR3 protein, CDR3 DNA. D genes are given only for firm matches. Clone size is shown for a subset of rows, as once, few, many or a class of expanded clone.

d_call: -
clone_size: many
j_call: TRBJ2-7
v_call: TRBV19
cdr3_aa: CASSIGANALGEQYF
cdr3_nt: TGTGCCAGTAGTATAGGGGCTAACGCCCTGGGTGAGCAGTACTTC

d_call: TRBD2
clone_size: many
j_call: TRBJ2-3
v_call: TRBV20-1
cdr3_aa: CSAAGTISTDTQYF
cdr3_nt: TGCAGTGCTGCAGGGACTATAAGCACAGATACGCAGTATTTT

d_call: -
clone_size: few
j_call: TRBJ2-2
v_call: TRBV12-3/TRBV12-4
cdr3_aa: CASSFTEYYTGELFF
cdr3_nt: TGTGCCAGCAGTTTTACGGAGTATTACACCGGGGAGCTGTTTTTT

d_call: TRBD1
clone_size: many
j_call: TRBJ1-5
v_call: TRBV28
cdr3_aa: CASSERQGSQPQHF
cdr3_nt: TGTGCCAGCAGTGAGCGACAGGGTTCACAGCCCCAGCATTTT

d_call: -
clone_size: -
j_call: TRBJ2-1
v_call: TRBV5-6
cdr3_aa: CTSTSGHYNEQFF
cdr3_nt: TGTACCAGCACCTCGGGACACTACAATGAGCAGTTCTTC

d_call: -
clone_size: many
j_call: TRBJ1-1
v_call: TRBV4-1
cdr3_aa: CASNHPSMNTEAFF
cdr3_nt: TGCGCCAGCAACCACCCTAGCATGAACACTGAAGCTTTCTTT

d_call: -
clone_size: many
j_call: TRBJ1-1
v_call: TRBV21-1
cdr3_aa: CASSTPTRPNTEAFF
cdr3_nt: TGTGCCAGCAGCACGCCCACCCGACCTAACACTGAAGCTTTCTTT

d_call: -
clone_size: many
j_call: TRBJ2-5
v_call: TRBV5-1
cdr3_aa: CASSRGRQPSYQETQYF
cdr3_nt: TGCGCCAGCAGCAGGGGACGACAGCCATCGTACCAAGAGACCCAGTACTTC

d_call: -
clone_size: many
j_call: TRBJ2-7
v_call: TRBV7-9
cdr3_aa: CASSLVPAYEQYF
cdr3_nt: TGTGCCAGCAGCTTAGTTCCAGCCTACGAGCAGTACTTC

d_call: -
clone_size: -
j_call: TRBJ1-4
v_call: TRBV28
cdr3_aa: CASSLPLRFGEKLSF
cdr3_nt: TGTGCCAGCAGTTTACCTCTTCGGTTCGGCGAAAAACTGTCTTTT

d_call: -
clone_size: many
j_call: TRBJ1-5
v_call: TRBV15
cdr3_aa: CATSREQGTTNQPQHF
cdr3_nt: TGTGCCACCAGCAGAGAACAGGGAACTACCAATCAGCCCCAGCATTTT

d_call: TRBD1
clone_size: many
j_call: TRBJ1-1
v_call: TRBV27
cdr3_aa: CASRTGGTEAFF
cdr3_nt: TGTGCCAGCCGGACAGGGGGTACTGAAGCTTTCTTT

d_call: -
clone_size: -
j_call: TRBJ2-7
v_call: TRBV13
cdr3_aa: CAGSLVGSENYEQYF
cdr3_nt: TGTGCCGGCAGCTTAGTTGGTAGCGAGAACTACGAGCAGTACTTC

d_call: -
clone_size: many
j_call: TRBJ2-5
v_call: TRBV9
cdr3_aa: CASSLNQETQYF
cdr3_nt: TGTGCCAGCAGCTTGAACCAAGAGACCCAGTACTTC

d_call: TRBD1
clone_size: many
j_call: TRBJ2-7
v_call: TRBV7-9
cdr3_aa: CASSAGTGTYEQYF
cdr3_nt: TGTGCCAGCAGCGCCGGGACAGGCACCTACGAGCAGTACTTC

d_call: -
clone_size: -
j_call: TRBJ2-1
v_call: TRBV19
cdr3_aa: CASSFSPSSYNEQFF
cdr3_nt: TGTGCCAGTAGTTTCTCACCTAGCTCCTACAATGAGCAGTTCTTC

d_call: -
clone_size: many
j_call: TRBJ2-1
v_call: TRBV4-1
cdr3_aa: CASSHLTNEQFF
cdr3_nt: TGCGCCAGCAGCCATCTCACTAATGAGCAGTTCTTC

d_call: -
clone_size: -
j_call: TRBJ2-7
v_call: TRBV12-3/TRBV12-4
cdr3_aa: CASSSLNYEQCF
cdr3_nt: TGTGCCAGCAGTTCCCTGAACTACGAGCAGTGCTTC

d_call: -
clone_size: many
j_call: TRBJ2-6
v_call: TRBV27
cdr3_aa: CASSLQPTGANVLTF
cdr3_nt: TGTGCCAGCAGTTTACAGCCTACTGGGGCCAACGTCCTGACTTTC

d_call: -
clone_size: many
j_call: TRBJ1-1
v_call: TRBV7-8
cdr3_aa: CASSLGGEEAFF
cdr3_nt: TGTGCCAGCAGCTTAGGCGGGGAAGAAGCTTTCTTT

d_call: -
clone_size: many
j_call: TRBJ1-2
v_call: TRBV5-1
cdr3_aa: CASSFRTARLDGYTF
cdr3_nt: TGCGCCAGCAGCTTCCGGACAGCCCGACTCGATGGCTACACCTTC

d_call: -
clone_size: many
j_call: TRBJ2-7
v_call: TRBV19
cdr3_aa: CASSIQDRTYEQYF
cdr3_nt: TGTGCCAGTAGTATCCAGGACAGAACCTACGAGCAGTACTTC

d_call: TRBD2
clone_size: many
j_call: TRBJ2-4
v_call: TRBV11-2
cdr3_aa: CASSLVSREVTKNIQYF
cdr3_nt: TGTGCCAGCAGCTTGGTCAGCCGGGAGGTGACCAAAAACATTCAGTACTTC

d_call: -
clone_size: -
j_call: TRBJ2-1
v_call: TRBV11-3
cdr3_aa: CASSSEGRSYNEQFF
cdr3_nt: TGTGCCAGCAGCTCGGAGGGCCGGTCCTACAATGAGCAGTTCTTC

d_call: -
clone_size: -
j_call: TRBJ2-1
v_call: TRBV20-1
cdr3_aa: CSARDLGNEQFF
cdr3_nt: TGCAGTGCTAGAGATCTGGGTAATGAGCAGTTCTTC

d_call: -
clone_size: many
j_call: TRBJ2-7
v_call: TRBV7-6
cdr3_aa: CASSLHSTYEQYF
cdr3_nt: TGTGCCAGCAGCTTGCACAGCACCTACGAGCAGTACTTC

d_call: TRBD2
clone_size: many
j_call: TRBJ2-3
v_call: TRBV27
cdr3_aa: CASSPRTSGTDTQYF
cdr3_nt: TGTGCCAGCAGTCCCAGGACTAGCGGGACAGATACGCAGTATTTT

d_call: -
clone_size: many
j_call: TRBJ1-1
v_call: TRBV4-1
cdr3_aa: CASSPIQLSNTEAFF
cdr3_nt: TGCGCCAGCAGCCCGATACAGTTATCGAACACTGAAGCTTTCTTT

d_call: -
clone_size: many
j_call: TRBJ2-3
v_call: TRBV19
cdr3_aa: CASSTGLDSADTQYF
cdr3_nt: TGTGCCAGTAGTACTGGCCTCGATTCGGCAGATACGCAGTATTTT